This TCR beta chain was identified during a study of monozygotic twins with cystic fibrosis. About the research overall: Approximately 2.7 micrograms of fragmented DNA underwent roughly 15 PCR cycles for library preparation.

Here immunoSEQ multiplex PCR was the method, and the copy in TCRdb shows in-frame clones only, minus some. The sample shows about 1,000 clones, about 92% of them seen only once. About this clone: Its antigen is unidentified.

Overall study findings and caveats: No link emerged between shared CDR3 counts and age, concordance or severity. Median Simpson clonality of 0.0095 suggested naive T cells predominated. Nucleotide-identical clonotype sharing was significantly higher within monozygotic CF twin pairs than between unrelated CF individuals.

V lost 4 bases and J 11 bases, leaving 17 bases between the germline ends. The CDR3 sequence is 13 residues long. The germline CDR1 and CDR2 sequences are MDHEN and SYDVKM. The sample consisted of blood. V and J are TRBV28 and TRBJ1-1, with TRBD1 as a possible D gene (5 bases). The origin of this receptor is a boy aged 10-17 years with cystic fibrosis. The CDR3 reads CASSSYTGLGAFF. The CDR3 DNA follows: TGTGCCAGCAGTTCGTATACAGGTCTAGGGGCTTTCTTT.